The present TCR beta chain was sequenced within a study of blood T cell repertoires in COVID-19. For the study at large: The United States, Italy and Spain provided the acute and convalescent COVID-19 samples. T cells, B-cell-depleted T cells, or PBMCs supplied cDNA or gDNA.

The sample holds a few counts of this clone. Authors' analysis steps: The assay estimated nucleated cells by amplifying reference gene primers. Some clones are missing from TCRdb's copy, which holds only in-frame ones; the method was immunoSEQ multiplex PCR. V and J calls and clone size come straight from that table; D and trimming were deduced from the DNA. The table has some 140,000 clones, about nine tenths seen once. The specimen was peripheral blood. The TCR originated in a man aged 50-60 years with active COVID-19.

CDR3 nucleotide sequence: TGTGCCAGCAGCTTAGGGGCAGTATATAGCAATCAGCCCCAGCATTTT. Translation gives CASSLGAVYSNQPQHF. The gene calls are TRBV7-2 and TRBJ1-5; D uncertain. Trimming took off 1 base at V and 0 bases at J, with 10 bases between the two ends. The length of the CDR3 is 16 residues. The V gene's germline CDR1 is SGHTA and CDR2 FQGNSA.